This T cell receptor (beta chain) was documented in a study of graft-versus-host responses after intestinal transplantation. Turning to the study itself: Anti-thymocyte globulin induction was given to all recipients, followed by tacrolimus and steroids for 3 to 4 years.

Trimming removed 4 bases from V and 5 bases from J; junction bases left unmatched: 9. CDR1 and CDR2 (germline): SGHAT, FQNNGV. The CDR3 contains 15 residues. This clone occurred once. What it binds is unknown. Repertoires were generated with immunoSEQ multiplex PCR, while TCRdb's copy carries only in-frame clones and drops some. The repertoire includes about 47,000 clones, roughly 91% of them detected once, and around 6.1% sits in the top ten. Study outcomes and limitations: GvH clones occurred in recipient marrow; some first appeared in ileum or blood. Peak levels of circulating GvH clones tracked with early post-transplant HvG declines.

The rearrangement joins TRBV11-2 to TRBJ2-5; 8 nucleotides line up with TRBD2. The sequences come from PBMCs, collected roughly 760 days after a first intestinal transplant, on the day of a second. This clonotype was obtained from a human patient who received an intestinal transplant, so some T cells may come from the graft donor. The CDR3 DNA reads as TGTGCCAGCAGCTCCGGCGCCGGGGGGGTCGAGACCCAGTACTTC. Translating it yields CASSSGAGGVETQYF. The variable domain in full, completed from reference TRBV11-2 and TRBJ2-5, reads EAGVAQSPRYKIIEKRQSVAFWCNPISGHATLYWYQQILGQGPKLLIQFQNNGVVDDSQLPKDRFSAERLKGVDSTLKIQPAKLEDSAVYLCASSSGAGGVETQYFGPGTRLLVL.